This T cell receptor (beta chain) was sequenced during a study of T cells in Graves' hyperthyroidism and ophthalmopathy (dated by TCRdb to the late 2010s). Turning to the overall study: Peripheral blood was collected at initial diagnosis, before any treatment. According to the paper, TCR Vbeta CDR3 sequencing was carried out on more than 120 peripheral blood samples, which came from over 40 ophthalmopathy, around 74 hyperthyroidism and roughly 17 progressor patients. Once sampling was done, hyperthyroidism patients were given methimazole at a starting dose of 30 mg daily, whereas ophthalmopathy patients were given high-dose intravenous methylprednisolone. Thyroid tissue and blood T-cell repertoires from six Graves' hyperthyroidism patients were also compared in the study. To identify TCR V-J signatures that set the groups apart, the researchers used a discovery cohort of 90 to 100 patients, made up of 40 to 45 with Graves' ophthalmopathy and 57 with stable Graves' hyperthyroidism. An independent validation cohort of some 18 hyperthyroidism patients and about 15 patients who later progressed to ophthalmopathy tested prospective prediction of ophthalmopathy. The 100 discovery patients were divided at random into training and test sets in a 7:3 ratio.

In this sample, this clonotype turned up a few times. Its cognate antigen has yet to be identified. No base quality information exists; no much larger clone differs at one position. The TCR beta CDR3 regions were amplified from RNA transcripts. A first-round RT-PCR of the TCR CDR3 used the HTBI primer set with the Qiagen OneStep RT-PCR kit. A second multiplex PCR round built the libraries, followed by size selection and purification. The libraries were sequenced on an Illumina HiSeq2000 using paired-end 100 bp reads. The paper's processing steps were these. SOAPnuke was used to process the raw data, with reads discarded if the reads contained adapters or uncalled bases, had a mean Phred below 15, or lacked an exact constant-primer or identifier match. COPE v1.2.5 was used to merge high-quality paired reads, and clonotypes were defined as unique nucleotide sequences. Clonotypes were aligned to IMGT TRBV, TRBD and TRBJ reference segments using MiTCR v1.1. The analysis was restricted to V-J combinations with a frequency above 0.0001, which together covered 99.2% of the repertoires. The TCS score was defined as the ratio of F50 (clonal expansion) to E x V (chaos), calculated using BLOSUM62-based TCRdist between CDR3 peptides within each V-J. Welch's t-statistics and random forest reduced several hundred V-J features to 10 to 15, which were used in a naive Bayes classifier (R e1071). TCRdb reprocessed the public reads (quality trimming at Q25 with fastp, clone calling with MiXCR) and kept in-frame beta chains. Each entry merges the rows of one CDR3 protein and shows their most common DNA and genes. TCRdb's processing, not the authors', yielded these V and J calls. The sample table contains 500,000 or so distinct CDR3 sequences; only one count was recorded for 15% to 20% of them. Jointly, the top ten make up 15% to 20% of the sample.

Moderately to severely active disease, a Clinical Activity Score of at least 3, a NOSPECS grade of at least 4, and a duration under 3 months were present in ophthalmopathy patients. Patients with uncontrolled infections, other autoimmune diseases, pregnancy or lactation were excluded. Diagnoses were based on clinical symptoms, serum thyroxine and TRAb, thyroid ultrasound and orbital computed tomography. Ficoll-Paque density gradient centrifugation was used to isolate PBMCs from 9.5 to 10 ml of fresh peripheral blood. Total RNA was extracted using Trizol reagent, and RNA quality was assessed on an Agilent 2100 Bioanalyzer. V is reduced by 7 bases and J by 0 bases, leaving a spacing of 10 bases between them. The CDR3, from cysteine to phenylalanine, totals 14 residues. The only DNA kept is the CDR3, 42 bases in frame from the first base. CDR1 and CDR2, per the germline V gene, are MNHNS and SASEGT.

Here is what the overall study found, with its caveats: Sample size was not statistically predetermined, and investigators were not blinded to group allocation. A 13 V-J signature model separated ophthalmopathy from stable hyperthyroidism, with around 90% sensitivity and 81.08% specificity in cross-validation and 80%/75% in testing. Most expanded thyroid clonotypes (frequency above 0.001) were also detected in blood, suggesting blood repertoires may reflect thyroid immune responses. In validation, progression to ophthalmopathy was predicted by the model with 70% to 71% sensitivity and around 76% specificity, a median of 6.5 months before onset.

The sequence joins TRBV6-1 to TRBJ2-4; the D gene is possibly TRBD1, with 5 bases matching. This sequence was found in a woman between 18 and 29 years old with Graves' ophthalmopathy. The sequenced material came from blood. The CDR3 protein sequence reads: CASNAGIAKNIQYF. The DNA is TGTGCCAGCAATGCAGGGATAGCCAAAAACATTCAGTACTTC.